The clone carrying this TCR beta chain appeared a few times. Its antigen remains unknown. The data were obtained in a study of T cells after yellow fever vaccination. Study context: Any fraction with a low cell number was prepared using SMART-Seq v4 Ultra Low Input.

UMIs and a universal primer site were added when TCR cDNA was made by 5'RACE template switching. TCRdb reanalysed the 5' RACE reads using MiXCR and keeps one entry per CDR3 protein. This sample has fewer than 450,000 distinct CDR3 sequences, with 4% found just once. CDR3 length equals 15 residues. The germline V gene has CDR1 MNHEY and CDR2 SMNVEV (reference sequence). V lost 0 bases, J lost 1 base, and 3 bases stayed unmatched. Study results and caveats: Booster sampling recovered most clones from primary vaccination (under 97% CD4, 88% CD8).

The chain has TRBV27 and TRBJ2-7; 7 nucleotides line up with TRBD1. The source is a young man who received the YFV17D yellow fever vaccine. The sequenced sample was PBMCs, obtained 5 days after the yellow fever booster vaccination. The CDR3 loop is CASSLSATGSYEQYF. CDR3 bases: TGTGCCAGCAGTTTATCGGCGACAGGGTCCTACGAGCAGTACTTC.